This entry is about one T cell receptor (beta chain). What the recovered Cohort 3 donors had was two negative PCRs, clearance, or symptom resolution. This entry is derived from a study of blood T cell repertoires in COVID-19. Study at large: PBMCs, B-cell-depleted T cells, or T cells were the source of the cDNA or gDNA that made up the material.

With V trimmed by 5 bases and J by 1 base, 4 bases remained unmatched. Germline-derived CDR1 and CDR2 are MGHDK and SYGVNS. The CDR3 runs 15 residues. In the original processing: Reference gene primer amplification gave estimated nucleated cell counts. Using immunoSEQ multiplex PCR, the repertoire was profiled, and TCRdb retains in-frame clones only, with some absent. D and trimming were read from the DNA, whereas the V and J calls and clone size are those reported in that table. This table holds about 250,000 clones, roughly nine tenths found once. The chain carries TRBV25-1 and TRBJ2-7, with TRBD2 matching 11 bases. The sequenced sample was PBMCs or T cells enriched from blood (not recorded which). The receptor was isolated from a woman in her fifties or sixties who had recovered from COVID-19. In DNA form, the CDR3 reads TGTGCCAGCAGTAAGACTAGCGGGGCATCCTACGAGCAGTACTTC. Protein: CASSKTSGASYEQYF.